The next 21 T cell receptor beta chains were all read from a single sample in a study of T cells in Graves' hyperthyroidism and ophthalmopathy. Amplified regions were TCR beta CDR3 sequences from RNA transcripts. Using the HTBI primer set, a first-round RT-PCR was run on the TCR CDR3. TCRdb passed the multiplex PCR reads through MiXCR, listing each CDR3 protein once. This table has a few hundred thousand distinct CDR3 sequences, about 14% appearing once. What was sequenced was blood. The receptors come from a woman in her 30s with Graves' ophthalmopathy.

This clonotype was seen ten or more times. V and J are TRBV6-5 and TRBJ1-6, with 9 positions matching TRBD1. With 1 base clipped from V and 5 bases from J, the junction kept 6 bases outside the gene matches. Looked up from germline, CDR1 is MNHEY and CDR2 is SVGAGI. This CDR3 is built from 17 residues. CDR3 amino acids: CASSYLAGQGHNSPLHF. The CDR3, as DNA: TGTGCCAGCAGTTACTTGGCAGGACAGGGGCATAATTCACCCCTCCACTTT.

Many counts were recorded for this clonotype. The CDR3 loop is CASRGRGPPIEKLFF. The CDR3 DNA is TGCGCCAGCAGAGGCCGCGGCCCGCCAATTGAAAAACTGTTTTTT. This chain uses TRBV5-1 with TRBJ1-4; no clear D. This CDR3 region has 15 residues. Trimming stripped 5 bases from V and 7 bases from J, with 18 bases between. Looked up from germline, CDR1 is SGHRS and CDR2 is YFSETQ.

This clonotype was detected ten times or more. The chain joins TRBV6-1 to TRBJ2-3, with 8 bases aligning to TRBD2. The CDR3 totals 15 residues. Germline V lookup: CDR1 MNHNS, CDR2 SASEGT. V trimming: 5 bases; J trimming: 1 base; junction bases outside the gene matches: 5. Here the CDR3 reads CASSYEAGGTDTQYF. The DNA for the CDR3 is TGTGCCAGCAGTTATGAAGCGGGGGGCACAGATACGCAGTATTTT.

The CDR3 region is CSVSDRGLTEAFF. CDR3 DNA: TGCAGCGTTTCAGACAGGGGGCTTACTGAAGCTTTCTTT. This chain joins TRBV29-1 and TRBJ1-1; TRBD1 matches 10 bases. The CDR3 consists of 13 residues. V dropped 5 bases and J dropped 5; count of bases not matched to a gene: 5. CDR1 and CDR2 from the germline V gene are SQVTM and ANQGSEA.

This clonotype was seen repeatedly, ten times or more. V is TRBV7-8 and J is TRBJ1-3; D ambiguous. Germline values: CDR1 SGHVS, CDR2 FQNEAQ. With 6 bases removed from V and 4 bases from J, the gap between germline ends came to 10 bases. This CDR3 comprises 13 residues. The CDR3 sequence: CASSEGYGNTIYF. As DNA, the CDR3 is TGTGCCAGCAGTGAGGGCTACGGAAACACCATATATTTT.

This clonotype was seen at least ten times. V and J are TRBV7-2 and TRBJ1-2, with 8 bases that match TRBD1. The CDR3 has 13 amino acids. V was clipped by 5 bases and J by 7 bases; unmatched bases: 6. The V gene's germline CDR1 is SGHTA and CDR2 FQGNSA. The DNA of the CDR3 is TGTGCCAGCAGCCCCCAGGGGGCGAGTGGCTACACCTTC. It codes for CASSPQGASGYTF. The entire variable domain, with the rest obtained from reference TRBV7-2 and TRBJ1-2, is as follows: GAGVSQSPSNKVTEKGKDVELRCDPISGHTALYWYRQSLGQGLEFLIYFQGNSAPDKSGLPSDRFSAERTGGSVSTLTIQRTQQEDSAVYLCASSPQGASGYTFGSGTRLTVV.

Here the CDR3 reads CASSPRNSGSVDEQFF. The CDR3 DNA sequence: TGTGCCAGCAGCCCCCGTAATAGCGGGAGCGTCGATGAGCAGTTCTTC. The rearrangement links TRBV11-2 to TRBJ2-1, with 9 bases fitting TRBD2. This CDR3 is 16 amino acids long. CDR1 and CDR2 from the germline V gene are SGHAT and FQNNGV. V trimming: 5 bases; J trimming: 8 bases; junction bases outside the gene matches: 13.

This clonotype was counted ten times or more. This rearrangement joins TRBV20-1 to TRBJ2-5; no clear D gene. The germline gives CDR1 DFQATT, CDR2 SNEGSKA (reference sequence). The CDR3 runs 14 residues. V lost 0 bases, J lost 4 bases, and 12 bases lay in between. The CDR3 region has the DNA TGCAGTGCTAGAGAGATAGGGAAGGGAGAGACCCAGTACTTC. Its translation: CSAREIGKGETQYF.

This clonotype was counted many times. This CDR3 is CASSFREVYEQYF. CDR3 coding DNA: TGTGCCAGCAGCTTCAGGGAAGTCTACGAGCAGTACTTC. The J gene is TRBJ2-7, the V gene TRBV5-5; possibly TRBD1 for D (5 bases). Germline assignment: CDR1 SGHKS and CDR2 YYEKEE (reference sequence). The V and J ends lost 2 bases and 3 bases respectively, with 9 bases between them. There are 13 residues in the CDR3.

J is TRBJ2-5 and V is TRBV7-2; 9 bases are shared with TRBD2. V lost 2 bases to trimming and J lost 5 bases; unmatched junction nucleotides: 15. The CDR3 loop spans 18 amino acids. Germline lookup yields CDR1 SGHTA and CDR2 FQGNSA. In nucleotides, the CDR3 is TGTGCCAGCAGCTTAAGACCTCTAGCGGGGACGCTAGCCGAGACCCAGTACTTC. Its translation: CASSLRPLAGTLAETQYF.

This clonotype has a handful of counts. The rearrangement links TRBV2 to TRBJ1-1; D is ambiguous. From germline, CDR1 is SNHLY and CDR2 FYNNEI. This CDR3 has 11 amino acids. Deletions cut 6 bases from V and 5 bases from J, with 7 bases between. This CDR3 is CASRGWTEAFF. In DNA form, the CDR3 reads TGTGCCAGCAGGGGATGGACTGAAGCTTTCTTT.

This clonotype appeared a few times. The J gene is TRBJ1-2, the V gene TRBV24-1; 9 bases fit TRBD1. CDR3 size: 13 residues. Trimming took 5 bases from V and 4 from J; bases not matched to a gene: 1. The germline gives CDR1 KGHDR, CDR2 SFDVKD. The CDR3 DNA sequence: TGTGCCACCAGTGGGGGACAGGGCTATGGCTACACCTTC. As protein: CATSGGQGYGYTF.

The chain is built from TRBV4-2 and TRBJ2-2, with TRBD2 matching 7 bases. CDR3 length: 17 amino acids. Germline lookup yields CDR1 LGHNA and CDR2 YNFKEQ. The V and J ends lost 0 bases and 4 bases, in that order; junction bases with no gene match: 8. The CDR3 is CASSQESSGDRTGELFF. The DNA for the CDR3 is TGTGCCAGCAGCCAAGAATCCAGCGGGGATCGCACCGGGGAGCTGTTTTTT.

This clonotype was observed at least ten times. The rearrangement links TRBV20-1 to TRBJ2-3; 7 bases match TRBD2. J was trimmed by 4 bases and V by 3 bases; bases with no gene match: 7. In germline, CDR1 is DFQATT, CDR2 SNEGSKA (reference sequence). CDR3 length: 14 residues. The CDR3: CSASGGGSADTQYF. CDR3 sequence (DNA): TGCAGTGCTAGTGGCGGGGGATCGGCAGATACGCAGTATTTT.

To note about this clonotype: This may stem from a read error, because a much larger clone lies one nucleotide away. This sequence joins TRBV3-1 and TRBJ1-3; D unclear. The CDR3 runs 15 residues. Germline V gene lookup returns CDR1 LGHDT and CDR2 YNNKEL (reference sequence). The CDR3 DNA sequence: TGTGCCAGCAGCCAAAGAGACAAGTCTGGAAACACCAGATATTTT. Translating gives CASSQRDKSGNTRYF. The full variable domain, its missing parts supplied by reference TRBV3-1 and TRBJ1-3, is DTAVSQTPKYLVTQMGNDKSIKCEQNLGHDTMYWYKQDSKKFLKIMFSYNNKELIINETVPNRFSPKSPDKAHLNLHINSLELGDSAVYFCASSQRDKSGNTRYFGEGSWLTVV.

This clonotype was observed at least ten times. The chain uses TRBV27 and TRBJ1-1; D remains ambiguous. The CDR3 has 13 amino acids. Trimming stripped 7 bases from V and 3 bases from J, with 12 bases between. Germline V lookup: CDR1 MNHEY, CDR2 SMNVEV (reference sequence). The CDR3, as DNA: TGTGCCAGCAAGAGGTCGAAGTACACTGAAGCTTTCTTT. Translated, it gives CASKRSKYTEAFF.

The chain links TRBV24-1 to TRBJ1-1; TRBD1 matches at 10 bases. Germline V gives CDR1 KGHDR, CDR2 SFDVKD. The CDR3 is made up of 15 amino acids. The junction had 5 bases not matched to a gene; V was cut back by 4 bases and J by 4 bases. The CDR3 loop reads CATSDRDRGGTEAFF. The CDR3, as DNA: TGTGCCACCAGTGACAGGGACAGGGGAGGCACTGAAGCTTTCTTT.

This clonotype was recorded many times. The rearrangement uses TRBV2 and TRBJ2-5; D is perhaps TRBD1 or TRBD2 (5 bases each). In germline, CDR1 is SNHLY, CDR2 FYNNEI. Trimming left V 8 bases short and J 5 bases short, with 12 bases between. The CDR3 consists of 12 residues. The CDR3 DNA reads as TGTGCCAGCTTGGGACCCGGGGAGACCCAGTACTTC. Translated: CASLGPGETQYF. Using reference TRBV2 and TRBJ2-5 for the parts outside the CDR3, the full variable domain is EPEVTQTPSHQVTQMGQEVILRCVPISNHLYFYWYRQILGQKVEFLVSFYNNEISEKSEIFDDQFSVERPDGSNFTLKIRSTKLEDSAMYFCASLGPGETQYFGPGTRLLVL.

This chain uses TRBV19 with TRBJ2-1, with D maybe TRBD2 (6 bases). Germline V lookup: CDR1 LNHDA, CDR2 SQIVND (reference sequence). CDR3 length: 14 residues. V shed 6 bases and J shed 5 bases, with 14 bases lying between them. The CDR3 protein is CASRGVAVHNEQFF. The CDR3 nucleotides read TGTGCCAGTAGGGGGGTAGCGGTGCACAATGAGCAGTTCTTC.

This clonotype has ten or more counts. The chain is built from TRBV7-9 and TRBJ2-1; D gene ambiguous. The germline V gene encodes CDR1 SEHNR and CDR2 FQNEAQ (reference sequence). V lost 3 bases and J lost 6, with 6 bases in between. This CDR3 has 12 residues. The CDR3: CASSFAPNEQFF. DNA of the CDR3: TGTGCCAGCAGCTTCGCCCCCAATGAGCAGTTCTTC.

Comments on this clonotype: A much larger clone differs by one base, so this may be a read error. The DNA is left out, because the CDR3 cannot be placed on it with certainty; the CDR3 is given as TCRdb lists it. V usage is TRBV20-1 and J usage is TRBJ2-5. From germline, CDR1 is DFQATT and CDR2 SNEGSKA (reference sequence). With termini counted, the CDR3 has 12 amino acids. This chain's CDR3 is CSARDFGEAQYF.